This T cell receptor beta chain was sequenced during a study of blood T cells in healthy people across ages. The authors ran a second PCR of 7 to 11 cycles using a sample-barcoded 5' primer and a J-beta primer mix. TCRdb ran MiXCR on the 5' RACE reads and lists one entry per CDR3 protein. The repertoire consists of around 1.5 million distinct CDR3 sequences, with roughly 32% occurring once and the leading ten covering about 11%. The CDR3 sequence is 13 residues long. Germline assignment: CDR1 SNHLY and CDR2 FYNNEI. V was shortened by 7 bases and J by 2 bases, with 9 bases between the two germline ends.

The gene calls are TRBV2 and TRBJ1-5; no definite D call. Sample: blood. This clonotype originated in a woman in her 30s in good health. The CDR3 protein is CASKLEGNQPQHF. The CDR3 DNA reads TGTGCCAGCAAATTAGAGGGCAATCAGCCCCAGCATTTT.